A single sample gave rise to the 21 T cell receptor beta chains below, sequenced in a study of T cell responses to AZD1222 COVID-19 vaccine. The assay was immunoSEQ multiplex PCR, and TCRdb's table has in-frame clones only and misses some. The sample yields about 120,000 clones, about 90% seen once. The sample here was peripheral blood, taken on day 0 of AZD1222 vaccination. Receptors originate from an adult in good health.

The genes are TRBV30 and TRBJ2-1; D uncertain. Germline assignment: CDR1 GTSNPN and CDR2 SVGIG (reference sequence). Trimming cost V 0 bases and J 7 bases, with 4 bases left between them. CDR3 length: 11 residues. DNA of the CDR3: TGTGCCTGGAGTGTACGAAATGAGCAGTTCTTC. Its protein product is CAWSVRNEQFF.

The gene calls are TRBV6-5 and TRBJ1-5, with D possibly TRBD1 on 5 matching bases. Germline-derived CDR1 and CDR2 are MNHEY and SVGAGI. The V and J ends lost 6 bases and 5 bases respectively, with 11 bases between them. The CDR3 extends over 13 amino acids. This CDR3 is CASSRLGDQPQHF. CDR3 nucleotides: TGTGCCAGCAGCCGCTTAGGGGATCAGCCCCAGCATTTT.

The gene calls are TRBV16 and TRBJ1-5; 10 nucleotides match TRBD1. V lost 4 bases and J lost 4; bases outside the gene matches: 4. This CDR3 is built from 15 residues. In germline, CDR1 is KGHSY, CDR2 FQNENV. CDR3 in amino acids: CASSRRDRGNQPQHF. DNA of the CDR3: TGTGCCAGCAGCCGACGGGACAGGGGAAATCAGCCCCAGCATTTT. The whole variable domain, filled in from reference TRBV16 and TRBJ1-5, reads GEEVAQTPKHLVRGEGQKAKLYCAPIKGHSYVFWYQQVLKNEFKFLISFQNENVFDETGMPKERFSAKCLPNSPCSLEIQATKLEDSAVYFCASSRRDRGNQPQHFGDGTRLSIL.

The chain couples TRBV19 to TRBJ1-1; no clear D. CDR1 LNHDA and CDR2 SQIVND come from the germline V gene (reference sequence). V lost 7 bases and J 1 base, leaving 10 bases between the germline ends. The CDR3 has 13 residues. For the CDR3, the DNA is TGTGCCAGTACCTTCTCGCGGAACACTGAAGCTTTCTTT. It encodes CASTFSRNTEAFF.

The rearrangement uses TRBV16 and TRBJ2-3; 7 positions match TRBD1. J gave up 2 bases and V 0 bases, and 8 bases lay outside the gene matches. This CDR3 has 17 amino acids. Looked up from germline, CDR1 is KGHSY and CDR2 is FQNENV. CDR3 protein: CASSQSLPGQHTDTQYF. CDR3 in DNA: TGTGCCAGCAGCCAATCACTTCCGGGACAGCACACAGATACGCAGTATTTT.

This sequence joins TRBV9 and TRBJ1-6, with D uncertain. V was pared by 0 bases and J by 8 bases, with 15 bases between. Germline V gene lookup returns CDR1 SGDLS and CDR2 YYNGEE. The CDR3 totals 16 residues. CDR3 DNA sequence: TGTGCCAGCAGCGTAGGACGGACTTCGTTGGATTCACCCCTCCACTTT. Protein product: CASSVGRTSLDSPLHF.

The table lists this clone with a few counts. The sample carries other DNA sequences with the same CDR3. The CDR3 DNA sequence: TGTGCCAGCAGTTTAACGAGCAATCAGCCCCAGCATTTT. This translates into CASSLTSNQPQHF. V gene TRBV12-3 or TRBV12-4 combines with J gene TRBJ1-5; D gene uncertain. CDR3 size: 13 residues. V was pared by 2 bases and J by 1 base, with 3 bases between.

This clone occurred a few times. V and J are TRBV28 and TRBJ1-1, with D maybe TRBD1 (6 bases). Trimming removed 5 bases at V and 6 bases at J, with 19 bases between. From germline, CDR1 is MDHEN and CDR2 SYDVKM. The CDR3 sequence is 15 residues long. Written as DNA, the CDR3 is TGTGCCAGCAGTCTACAAAGGGGGGTAACTGCTGAAGCTTTCTTT. Its translation: CASSLQRGVTAEAFF.

The chain uses TRBV6-5 and TRBJ1-5, with D possibly TRBD1 on 5 matching bases. The V and J ends lost 9 bases and 6 bases respectively, with 15 bases between them. The CDR3 length is 13 residues. The germline CDR1 and CDR2 sequences are MNHEY and SVGAGI. CDR3 residues: CASGAGGSQPQHF. Here the CDR3 DNA reads TGTGCCAGTGGAGCGGGGGGGAGTCAGCCCCAGCATTTT.

The CDR3 loop reads CASSRNGGSGNTIYF. As DNA, the CDR3 is TGTGCCAGCAGCCGCAATGGGGGGTCTGGAAACACCATATATTTT. The chain has TRBV2 and TRBJ1-3, with TRBD1 as a possible D gene (5 bases). Germline V gives CDR1 SNHLY, CDR2 FYNNEI. V lost 6 bases and J lost 1, with 13 bases in between. The length of the CDR3 is 15 residues.

This clone was seen only once. The rearrangement links TRBV9 to TRBJ2-1, with a tentative D call TRBD2 (5 bases). The germline V gene encodes CDR1 SGDLS and CDR2 YYNGEE. This CDR3 region has 17 residues. Trimming pared 2 bases from V and 6 bases from J, leaving 21 bases between. CDR3 residues: CASSVFGVATVGNEQFF. In DNA, the CDR3 is TGTGCCAGCAGCGTCTTCGGGGTTGCTACGGTGGGCAATGAGCAGTTCTTC.

The V gene is TRBV13, the J gene TRBJ2-3; D perhaps matches TRBD2 (7 bases). The CDR3 consists of 19 residues. Germline CDR1 reads PRHDT; CDR2 reads FYEKMQ (reference sequence). The V end was cut by 4 bases, the J end by 0 bases, with 23 bases between. This CDR3 is CASSSYSGDRGASTDTQYF. CDR3 bases: TGTGCCAGCAGCTCATATAGTGGGGATCGGGGGGCGAGCACAGATACGCAGTATTTT.

The rearrangement links TRBV7-8 to TRBJ1-5, with 8 bases fitting TRBD1. From germline, CDR1 is SGHVS and CDR2 FQNEAQ. The CDR3 sequence is 17 residues long. Germline trimming cut 5 bases from V and 1 base from J; bases unmatched to any gene: 10. The CDR3, as DNA: TGTGCCAGCAGCATTAGGACAGGGAGTCTCAGCAATCAGCCCCAGCATTTT. It yields the protein CASSIRTGSLSNQPQHF.

The chain joins TRBV7-3 to TRBJ2-2, with a tentative D call TRBD2 (5 bases). The CDR3 sequence is 14 residues long. Trimming cost V 3 bases and J 1 base, with 6 bases left between them. Germline V gene sequence: CDR1 SGHTA, CDR2 FQGTGA. In DNA, the CDR3 is TGTGCCAGCAGCTTCGCGGGGAACACCGGGGAGCTGTTTTTT. It specifies CASSFAGNTGELFF.

This clone is deemed medium-sized. V is TRBV28 and J is TRBJ1-5; TRBD1 might be the D (5 bases). Germline CDR1 MDHEN, CDR2 SYDVKM. The V end was cut by 9 bases, the J end by 0 bases, with 12 bases between. CDR3 length: 14 residues. The CDR3 sequence: CASGWDYSNQPQHF. The CDR3 DNA is TGTGCCAGTGGCTGGGACTATAGCAATCAGCCCCAGCATTTT.

The CDR3 protein is CATSRGDATNTEAFF. CDR3 bases: TGTGCCACCAGCCGGGGCGACGCTACGAACACTGAAGCTTTCTTT. The chain combines TRBV15 with TRBJ1-1; D possibly corresponds to TRBD1 (5 bases). The V end was cut by 5 bases, the J end by 1 base, with 14 bases between. Germline assignment: CDR1 LNHNV and CDR2 YYDKDF (reference sequence). CDR3 size: 15 residues.

The rearrangement links TRBV6-5 to TRBJ1-4; D unclear. Germline CDR1 is MNHEY and CDR2 is SVGAGI. V lost 5 bases to trimming and J lost 7 bases, with 5 bases between them. The CDR3 consists of 11 residues. CDR3: CASSLSEKLFF. The CDR3 region has the DNA TGTGCCAGCAGTCTTAGTGAAAAACTGTTTTTT.

J is TRBJ1-4 and V is TRBV5-1; D gene unclear. The germline CDR1 and CDR2 sequences are SGHRS and YFSETQ. The CDR3 runs to 14 residues. V was clipped by 2 bases and J by 0 bases, with 5 bases between them. CDR3 sequence: CASSLDATNEKLFF. The DNA of the CDR3 is TGCGCCAGCAGCTTAGATGCAACTAATGAAAAACTGTTTTTT.

The count of this clone is one. V gene TRBV12-3 or TRBV12-4 combines with J gene TRBJ1-3; a weak D match, TRBD1 (6 bases). The CDR3 has 13 residues. The V end was cut by 4 bases, the J end by 4 bases, with 8 bases between. The CDR3 protein is CASSSGAGNTIYF. CDR3 coding DNA: TGTGCCAGCAGTTCGGGGGCCGGAAACACCATATATTTT.

This clone was picked up one time. This chain uses TRBV12-3 or TRBV12-4 with TRBJ1-5; D is ambiguous. CDR3 size: 11 residues. V shed 5 bases and J shed 6 bases, with 5 bases lying between them. CDR3 DNA sequence: TGTGCCAGCAGTCGCGGTCAGCCCCAGCATTTT. It translates to CASSRGQPQHF.

The chain is built from TRBV9 and TRBJ2-2; 9 bases are a match to TRBD2. V trimming: 6 bases; J trimming: 6 bases; junction bases outside the gene matches: 9. The CDR3 runs 15 residues. CDR1 and CDR2 (germline): SGDLS, YYNGEE. The CDR3 bases are TGTGCCAGCAACGGAGCTAGCGGGATGTCCGGGGAGCTGTTTTTT. Residues: CASNGASGMSGELFF.